These 22 T cell receptor beta chains were all obtained from the same sample, sequenced in a study of tumor and adjacent non-tumor tissue in lung cancer. The library came from three nested PCR rounds adapted from ARM-PCR protocols. A single record per CDR3 protein comes from TCRdb applying MiXCR to the multiplex PCR reads. This table has 95,000 to 150,000 distinct CDR3 sequences, about 66% appearing once. This sample's RNA came from whole unsorted tissue. The material sequenced was lung tumor tissue. These receptors were taken from a man between 25 and 39 years old with non-small cell lung cancer.

Details on this clonotype: This clone may be a read error of a much larger clone one base away. This chain's CDR3 is CASSFSDRSTYEQYF. The CDR3 nucleotides are TGTGCCAGCAGTTTCTCAGACAGGTCAACCTACGAGCAGTACTTC. The chain carries TRBV6-2 or TRBV6-3 and TRBJ2-7; D is perhaps TRBD1 (6 bases). V was cut by 4 bases and J by 2 bases, with 15 bases left in between. Germline V lookup: CDR1 MNHEY, CDR2 SVGEGT. This CDR3 has 15 amino acids.

This clonotype was detected ten times or more. The rearrangement joins TRBV24-1 to TRBJ2-7; D is unclear. The CDR3 is 11 residues long. Germline CDR1 and CDR2: KGHDR and SFDVKD. The V end was cut by 5 bases, the J end by 5 bases, with 6 bases between. The chain's CDR3 is CATSVRDEQYF. The CDR3 bases are TGTGCCACCAGTGTCCGGGACGAGCAGTACTTC.

Note on this clonotype: Relative to the germline gene, one junction end is altered; a read error may explain this. CDR3 in DNA: TGTGCCAGCGTTCTAGGGGGATCCTACGAGCAGCACTTC. It is translated as CASVLGGSYEQHF. V gene TRBV28 combines with J gene TRBJ2-7; D may be TRBD1 (6 bases). The germline V gene encodes CDR1 MDHEN and CDR2 SYDVKM. CDR3 length equals 13 residues.

Comment on this clonotype: A much bigger clone sits one base away, suggesting this may be a read error. The chain employs TRBV29-1 and TRBJ2-1; 10 nucleotides line up with TRBD1. The CDR3 is 14 amino acids. Germline CDR1 is SQVTM and CDR2 is ANQGSEA. CDR3 sequence: CSVEGQGFNNEQSF. The CDR3 DNA reads as TGCAGCGTTGAGGGACAGGGGTTCAACAATGAGCAGTCCTTC.

In this sample, this clonotype turned up a few times. This is likely a read error, given that the CDR3 carries no conserved phenylalanine or tryptophan at its end. This chain uses TRBV6-5 with TRBJ1-5, with D hard to call. Germline CDR1 reads MNHEY; CDR2 reads SVGAGI. The CDR3 consists of 12 residues. The CDR3 region has the DNA TGTGCCAACAGTTTCCCCGGTCAGCCCCAGCATCTT. Residues: CANSFPGQPQHL.

The J gene is TRBJ2-7, the V gene TRBV20-1; D possibly corresponds to TRBD2 (6 bases). The CDR3 totals 15 residues. Germline V gene lookup returns CDR1 DFQATT and CDR2 SNEGSKA (reference sequence). Trimming left V 2 bases short and J 13 bases short, with 27 bases between. The CDR3 sequence: CSARIWRGNFYEYYF. Written as DNA, the CDR3 is TGCAGTGCTAGAATTTGGCGGGGTAACTTCTACGAGTATTACTTC.

The gene calls are TRBV6-1 and TRBJ2-3; D not certain. The assigned J gene may be wrong: the sequence end matches TRBJ1-5 better. The CDR3 spans 13 residues. CDR1 is MNHNS and CDR2 is SASEGT in the germline V gene. CDR3 region: CATSAPGKNTQHF. CDR3 bases: TGTGCCACCTCGGCCCCGGGGAAGAATACACAGCATTTT.

This clonotype has only a few counts. The chain couples TRBV4-2 to TRBJ1-2; 12 nucleotides match TRBD1. This CDR3 contains 16 residues. Germline assignment: CDR1 LGHNA and CDR2 YNFKEQ. V was clipped by 0 bases and J by 8 bases; unmatched bases: 7. CDR3 in amino acids: CASSQDSGGTGGGYTF. DNA of the CDR3: TGTGCCAGCAGCCAAGATAGTGGCGGGACAGGGGGCGGCTACACCTTC.

This clonotype was counted between two and nine times. The rearrangement links TRBV24-1 to TRBJ2-1; TRBD2 matches at 11 bases. V was clipped by 3 bases and J by 8 bases; unmatched bases: 5. Germline V gene lookup returns CDR1 KGHDR and CDR2 SFDVKD. The CDR3 covers 15 residues. The CDR3 loop is CATSDRLAGIDEQFF. CDR3 DNA sequence: TGTGCCACCAGTGATCGACTAGCGGGGATCGATGAGCAGTTCTTC.

Details on this clonotype: A read error may account for a junction end that differs from germline. The chain employs TRBV11-2 and TRBJ2-1, with 9 bases that match TRBD2. This CDR3 has 16 residues. Germline-derived CDR1 and CDR2 are SGHAT and FQNNGV. CDR3 protein: CANSNTGNSGSDEQFF. CDR3 sequence (DNA): TGTGCCAACAGCAACACAGGGAATAGCGGGAGTGATGAGCAGTTCTTC.

The sample holds a few counts of this clonotype. The CDR3 spells CASSYSKSVGAGYQPQHF. CDR3 DNA: TGTGCCAGCAGTTACTCGAAATCGGTGGGGGCGGGTTATCAGCCCCAGCATTTT. This rearrangement joins TRBV6-2 or TRBV6-3 to TRBJ1-5; TRBD1 is a possible D gene (6 bases). The CDR3 has 18 residues. The V end was cut by 0 bases, the J end by 5 bases, with 20 bases between. The germline CDR1 and CDR2 sequences are MNHEY and SVGEGT.

Details on this clonotype: The germline gene is not matched at one end of the junction; a read error may be the cause. The chain combines TRBV10-3 with TRBJ2-7, with 10 nucleotides matching TRBD1. Per the germline V gene, CDR1 is ENHRY and CDR2 is SYGVKD. The CDR3 has 14 amino acids. The CDR3 region is CPISPGTGVYEQYF. The CDR3 bases are TGTCCCATCAGCCCCGGGACAGGGGTATACGAGCAGTACTTC.

This clonotype came up once. A clone one base away is much larger, so this may be a read error. This chain uses TRBV6-5 with TRBJ2-1; D is undetermined. This CDR3 comprises 14 residues. CDR1 is MNHEY, CDR2 SVGAGI, per germline. CDR3 amino acids: CASSYQIGSNGQFF. In nucleotides, the CDR3 is TGTGCCAGCAGTTACCAGATAGGATCCAATGGGCAGTTCTTC.

This clonotype was recorded many times. This chain joins TRBV20-1 and TRBJ1-4; D not resolved. Germline CDR1 reads DFQATT; CDR2 reads SNEGSKA (reference sequence). The ends were cut back, 6 bases at V and 7 bases at J, with 6 bases in the middle. The CDR3 is 10 amino acids. This chain's CDR3 is CSAEVEKLFF. The DNA for the CDR3 is TGCAGTGCAGAAGTTGAAAAACTGTTTTTT.

This clonotype has a count of ten or more. V gene TRBV5-6 combines with J gene TRBJ1-5; 11 bases agree with TRBD1. V lost 4 bases to trimming and J lost 1 base; unmatched junction nucleotides: 4. The CDR3 runs 16 residues. CDR1 and CDR2 (germline): SGHDT, YYEEEE. CDR3 in amino acids: CASSGGTGGSNQPQHF. CDR3 nucleotide sequence: TGTGCCAGCAGCGGAGGGACAGGGGGAAGCAATCAGCCCCAGCATTTT.

As concerns this clonotype: A much larger clone is a single base away; this may be a read error. No conserved phenylalanine or tryptophan ends this CDR3, so it is likely a read error. The genes are TRBV6-1 and TRBJ2-7; 11 nucleotides agree with TRBD1. V dropped 2 bases and J dropped 5; count of bases not matched to a gene: 2. The germline gives CDR1 MNHNS, CDR2 SASEGT. This CDR3 has 14 amino acids. CDR3 bases: TGTGCCAGCAGTGAAAGGGACAGGGGGAACGAGCAGTACCTC. It encodes CASSERDRGNEQYL.

Concerning this clonotype: Germline is not matched at one junction end, which may reflect a read error. The chain is built from TRBV5-4 and TRBJ2-5, with D perhaps matching TRBD1 (6 bases). The CDR3 covers 16 residues. The germline gives CDR1 SGHNT, CDR2 YYREEE (reference sequence). DNA for the CDR3: TGTGCCAGCAGGAACGAATTCCGGGACAATCGAGATACCCAGTGCTTC. Translating gives CASRNEFRDNRDTQCF.

This clonotype was observed a handful of times. This chain uses TRBV5-8 with TRBJ1-4, with TRBD1 matching 8 bases. With V trimmed by 0 bases and J by 0 bases, 4 bases remained unmatched. The CDR3 runs to 17 residues. The V gene's germline CDR1 is SGHTS and CDR2 YDEGEE. CDR3: CASSLGTGSATNEKLFF. The CDR3, as DNA: TGTGCCAGCAGCTTGGGGACAGGGAGTGCAACTAATGAAAAACTGTTTTTT.

This clonotype occurred once. The junction and the germline gene differ at one end; a read error may be behind it. The chain employs TRBV29-1 and TRBJ2-1; no definite D call. CDR3 length: 13 residues. Germline-derived CDR1 and CDR2 are SQVTM and ANQGSEA. The CDR3 protein is CSVEGIVYNERFF. Here the CDR3 DNA reads TGCAGCGTTGAAGGGATAGTATACAATGAGCGGTTCTTC.

Comments on this clonotype: At one boundary the junction diverges from the germline segment, which might be a read error. The genes are TRBV18 and TRBJ2-3; a possible D gene is TRBD1 (6 bases). CDR1 is KGHSH, CDR2 LQKENI, per germline. The CDR3 spans 16 residues. This chain's CDR3 is CARSPRGTTEADTQYF. The CDR3 nucleotides read TGTGCCAGGTCACCAAGGGGGACAACGGAGGCAGATACGCAGTATTTT.

Concerning this clonotype: With a much larger clone just one base away, this may be a read error. The rearrangement joins TRBV20-1 to TRBJ1-1; TRBD1 aligns across 8 bases. The length of the CDR3 is 13 residues. Germline lookup yields CDR1 DFQATT and CDR2 SNEGSKA (reference sequence). V lost 3 bases, J lost 9 bases, and 9 bases stayed unmatched. The CDR3, as DNA: TGCAGTGCTAGGGCGGGACAGGACCCTAAAGCTTTCTTT. Protein: CSARAGQDPKAFF.

Details on this clonotype: A much more abundant neighbour one base away suggests this may be a read error. CDR3 coding DNA: TGTGCCAGCAGCCTTCAGGGGGCGGCCAAAAACATTCAGTTCTTC. This sequence encodes CASSLQGAAKNIQFF. This rearrangement joins TRBV6-5 to TRBJ2-4; 8 bases line up with TRBD1. Matching the DNA end better, TRBJ2-1 makes the J call doubtful. The CDR3 runs to 15 residues. From germline, CDR1 is MNHEY and CDR2 SVGAGI.